Listed here are 21 T cell receptor beta chains from one sample, sequenced in a study of blood T cells in healthy people across ages. Next came a second PCR, run for about 6 to 12 cycles, which used a sample-barcoded 5' primer along with a J-beta primer mix. Using its own MiXCR run on the 5' RACE reads, TCRdb lists one record per CDR3 protein. The sample has about 1.7 million distinct CDR3 sequences; 28% are singletons. Sequencing used blood. These receptors were taken from a woman in her twenties or thirties in good health.

About this clonotype: One end of the junction is discordant with germline, which a read error may explain. The rearrangement joins TRBV12-3 or TRBV12-4 to TRBJ2-3; D is unclear. The CDR3 runs to 14 residues. The CDR3 loop reads CASSDSGGTDTLYF. In DNA form, the CDR3 reads TGTGCCAGCAGTGACTCTGGTGGCACAGATACGCTGTATTTT.

This clonotype was counted between two and nine times. This sequence joins TRBV28 and TRBJ2-7, with D hard to call. CDR3 length equals 14 residues. Deletions cut 5 bases from V and 2 bases from J, with 13 bases between. Germline V gene sequence: CDR1 MDHEN, CDR2 SYDVKM. This chain's CDR3 is CASSTTGIPYEQYF. The CDR3 DNA reads as TGTGCCAGCAGTACAACGGGTATCCCCTACGAGCAGTACTTC.

This clonotype has only a few counts. The rearrangement links TRBV19 to TRBJ1-5; 11 bases match TRBD1. The V gene end was trimmed by 6 bases and the J gene end by 5 bases; junction bases not matched to a gene: 3. This CDR3 has 14 residues. The germline V gene has CDR1 LNHDA and CDR2 SQIVND (reference sequence). The CDR3 reads CASRGQGAYQPQHF. The CDR3, as DNA: TGTGCCAGTAGAGGACAGGGGGCCTATCAGCCCCAGCATTTT.

The genes are TRBV6-5 and TRBJ2-5; 14 bases match TRBD2. V shed 4 bases, J shed 3 bases, and the junction held 13 bases outside the gene matches. This CDR3 region has 19 residues. Germline V lookup: CDR1 MNHEY, CDR2 SVGAGI. This CDR3 is CASSSSLGTSGRREETQYF. Written as DNA, the CDR3 is TGTGCCAGCAGTTCCTCCCTCGGGACTAGCGGGAGACGGGAAGAGACCCAGTACTTC.

J is TRBJ1-6 and V is TRBV7-2; 8 bases agree with TRBD1. The V gene's germline CDR1 is SGHTA and CDR2 FQGNSA. The CDR3 length is 15 residues. Unmatched junction bases numbered 7, after V lost 2 bases and J lost 10 bases. The CDR3 spells CASSLLTGAESPLHF. Written as DNA, the CDR3 is TGTGCCAGCAGCTTATTGACAGGGGCTGAATCACCCCTCCACTTT.

The rearrangement joins TRBV5-1 to TRBJ1-1; the D is unclear. This CDR3 has 15 residues. V gave up 0 bases and J gave up 7 bases, with 16 bases separating them. CDR1 and CDR2 (germline): SGHRS, YFSETQ. CDR3 residues: CASSLDGSPAVEAFF. CDR3 sequence (DNA): TGCGCCAGCAGCTTGGACGGGAGCCCAGCGGTTGAAGCTTTCTTT.

A remark on this clonotype: Since a much larger clone is just one base distant, this may be a read error. This chain uses TRBV20-1 with TRBJ2-5; perhaps TRBD2 as D (6 bases). The CDR3 is made up of 13 amino acids. Germline CDR1 is DFQATT and CDR2 is SNEGSKA (reference sequence). CDR3 DNA sequence: TGCCGTGCTAGCTCCTCTCGGGGAGGAGAGCAGTACTTC. Its translation: CRASSSRGGEQYF.

This chain links TRBV20-1 with TRBJ2-7; 10 bases agree with TRBD2. CDR1 and CDR2 (germline): DFQATT, SNEGSKA (reference sequence). CDR3 length: 18 residues. The V gene end was trimmed by 0 bases and the J gene end by 4 bases; junction bases not matched to a gene: 15. The CDR3 sequence is CSARDSFLAGANLYEQYF. CDR3 DNA sequence: TGCAGTGCTAGAGATAGTTTCCTAGCGGGAGCGAACCTTTACGAGCAGTACTTC.

The chain uses TRBV20-1 and TRBJ2-5; 7 positions agree with TRBD2. The V gene's germline CDR1 is DFQATT and CDR2 SNEGSKA (reference sequence). Trimming took 3 bases from V and 3 from J; bases not matched to a gene: 4. The CDR3 is made up of 13 amino acids. The CDR3 region has the DNA TGCAGTGCTAGCGGGAGGATAGAAGAGACCCAGTACTTC. This gives the protein CSASGRIEETQYF.

This clonotype has a handful of counts. The chain joins TRBV7-2 to TRBJ1-1; perhaps TRBD1 as D (6 bases). V was pared by 5 bases and J by 4 bases, with 14 bases between. Germline V gives CDR1 SGHTA, CDR2 FQGNSA. The CDR3 has 14 residues. The CDR3 is CASSPRQAGTEAFF. As DNA, the CDR3 is TGTGCCAGCAGCCCCCGACAGGCCGGCACTGAAGCTTTCTTT.

This clonotype was seen at least ten times. The V gene is TRBV4-1, the J gene TRBJ2-3, with 8 bases identical to TRBD1. Germline CDR1 reads MGHRA; CDR2 reads YSYEKL. CDR3 length: 16 residues. The trim removed 0 bases at V and 6 bases at J, leaving 8 bases unmatched. CDR3 sequence (DNA): TGCGCCAGCAGCCAAGATCCCGTGACAGGGGAGGATACGCAGTATTTT. Protein product: CASSQDPVTGEDTQYF.

This clonotype was recorded once. It may be a read error: a sequence one base away is much more abundant. This CDR3 is CAGSQITDTQYF. The CDR3 DNA reads TGCGCCGGCAGCCAGATCACAGATACGCAGTATTTT. The chain carries TRBV5-1 and TRBJ2-3; D is ambiguous. Germline V CDR1 and CDR2: SGHRS, YFSETQ. This CDR3 contains 12 residues.

The V gene is TRBV7-2, the J gene TRBJ2-2; D gene unclear. CDR1 SGHTA and CDR2 FQGNSA come from the germline V gene. Trimming removed 7 bases from V and 11 bases from J, with 11 bases in between. The CDR3 has 11 residues. CDR3 coding DNA: TGTGCCAGCACCCTTTGGACCGAGCTGTTTTTT. This codes for CASTLWTELFF. Variable domain in full (rest from reference TRBV7-2 and TRBJ2-2): GAGVSQSPSNKVTEKGKDVELRCDPISGHTALYWYRQSLGQGLEFLIYFQGNSAPDKSGLPSDRFSAERTGGSVSTLTIQRTQQEDSAVYLCASTLWTELFFGEGSRLTVL.

The table lists this clonotype with many counts. CDR3 sequence: CASSPPGHLQGAGGYTF. The DNA for the CDR3 is TGTGCCAGCAGTCCCCCAGGACACTTACAGGGGGCAGGTGGCTACACCTTC. This chain uses TRBV12-3 or TRBV12-4 with TRBJ1-2; 9 bases are a match to TRBD1. J lost 7 bases, V lost 5 bases, and 17 bases had no gene match. The CDR3 has 17 amino acids.

In its sample, this clonotype was seen a few times. V gene TRBV27 combines with J gene TRBJ2-7; 7 bases align to TRBD2. The V gene's germline CDR1 is MNHEY and CDR2 SMNVEV (reference sequence). The CDR3 length is 16 residues. Trimming at V came to 3 bases and at J to 4 bases, leaving 12 bases not matched to a gene. In DNA form, the CDR3 reads TGTGCCAGCAGTTTTGGACCCGGCGGGAGAGGGTACGAGCAGTACTTC. Translation: CASSFGPGGRGYEQYF.

This clonotype occurred a few times. V is TRBV20-1 and J is TRBJ2-7; 14 bases agree with TRBD2. Looked up from germline, CDR1 is DFQATT and CDR2 is SNEGSKA (reference sequence). The CDR3 totals 16 residues. The J segment lost 3 bases and the V segment lost 1 base, leaving 5 bases of the junction unmatched. The CDR3 nucleotides read TGCAGTGCTAGAGCTGAGGGACTAGCGGGGGACTACGAGCAGTACTTC. Its protein is CSARAEGLAGDYEQYF.

The chain combines TRBV6-1 with TRBJ1-2; the D is unclear. Germline CDR1 and CDR2: MNHNS and SASEGT. The CDR3 sequence is 12 residues long. V was shortened by 2 bases and J by 10 bases, with 11 bases between the two germline ends. CDR3 DNA sequence: TGTGCCAGCAGTGAATCGGTCCCCTCCTACACCTTC. Its translation is CASSESVPSYTF.

This sequence joins TRBV20-1 and TRBJ1-2; the match to TRBD1 covers 8 bases. CDR3 length: 15 amino acids. V gave up 6 bases and J gave up 10 bases; unmatched junction bases: 19. Germline CDR1 reads DFQATT; CDR2 reads SNEGSKA (reference sequence). The CDR3 spells CSAEDRNRGTSAYTF. The CDR3 coding sequence is TGCAGTGCGGAGGATAGAAACAGGGGGACGAGTGCCTACACCTTC.

V gene TRBV7-8 combines with J gene TRBJ2-7; TRBD2 matches 8 bases. Germline V CDR1 and CDR2: SGHVS, FQNEAQ. V shed 3 bases, J shed 5 bases, and the junction held 15 bases outside the gene matches. CDR3 length equals 17 residues. CDR3 in amino acids: CASSFRGGRAGVHEQYF. Here the CDR3 DNA reads TGTGCCAGCAGCTTTAGGGGTGGTCGAGCGGGAGTCCACGAGCAGTACTTC.

This chain uses TRBV28 with TRBJ2-4; TRBD2 matches at 8 bases. Germline V gene lookup returns CDR1 MDHEN and CDR2 SYDVKM. CDR3 length equals 17 residues. J lost 0 bases, V lost 3 bases, and 7 bases had no gene match. CDR3 amino acids: CASSLGTGGLAKNIQYF. In DNA, the CDR3 is TGTGCCAGCAGTTTGGGGACGGGGGGGCTAGCCAAAAACATTCAGTACTTC.

This rearrangement joins TRBV28 to TRBJ2-7, with TRBD1 identical over 7 bases. The CDR3 has 12 residues. Trimming cost V 3 bases and J 7 bases; bases outside gene matches: 3. Germline CDR1 MDHEN, CDR2 SYDVKM. CDR3 loop: CASSLGTAEQYF. The CDR3 coding sequence is TGTGCCAGCAGTTTGGGGACAGCTGAGCAGTACTTC.